A single sample is the source of the 24 T cell receptor beta chains below, sequenced in a study of CXCR3-negative and CXCR3-positive naive CD8 T cells. Libraries of TRB cDNA were made by 5' RACE and carried UMIs. TCRdb re-called the 5' RACE reads and shows each CDR3 protein once, DNA omitted. The clone table shows 6,000 to 7,500 distinct CDR3 sequences, with the ten largest holding 1.5% to 2%. Input material: naive CXCR3- CD8+ T cells from blood. Subset denoted: CD45RO-CCR7+CD27+CD95- naive CD8+ T cells lacking CXCR3 (TNR3-). These receptor sequences come from a human donor in good health. Some clones in this sample may be carry-over from other donors' samples.

J is TRBJ2-1 and V is TRBV7-2; TCRdb reports TRBD2, a call that lacks DNA to check it against. The germline gives CDR1 SGHTA, CDR2 FQGNSA. This CDR3 has 14 residues. CDR3 residues: CASSLDSGPNEQFF. Full variable domain (rest looked up from reference TRBV7-2 and TRBJ2-1): GAGVSQSPSNKVTEKGKDVELRCDPISGHTALYWYRQSLGQGLEFLIYFQGNSAPDKSGLPSDRFSAERTGGSVSTLTIQRTQQEDSAVYLCASSLDSGPNEQFFGPGTRLTVL.

V is TRBV29-1 and J is TRBJ2-7; TCRdb's D gene call, TRBD1, goes unchecked for lack of DNA. This CDR3 spans 15 amino acids. Germline CDR1 SQVTM, CDR2 ANQGSEA. CDR3: CSVEARTGTVYEQYF.

This clonotype is called medium-sized based on its frequency. The chain employs TRBV5-1 and TRBJ1-1; as DNA is missing, the TRBD1 call by TCRdb cannot be tested. Germline V gene data show CDR1 as SGHRS and CDR2 as YFSETQ. The CDR3 is 14 amino acids. The CDR3 here is CASSSAQGMGEAFF.

The chain has TRBV29-1 and TRBJ2-1; TCRdb proposes TRBD1, but this gene call is untestable without DNA. There are 15 residues in the CDR3. From germline, CDR1 is SQVTM and CDR2 ANQGSEA. The CDR3 loop is CSVEDPQGRYNEQFF.

The rearrangement joins TRBV7-9 to TRBJ2-1; absent DNA, TCRdb's TRBD2 call cannot be checked. Germline assignment: CDR1 SEHNR and CDR2 FQNEAQ (reference sequence). This CDR3 region has 16 residues. The CDR3: CASSLEGSGAENEQFF.

This clonotype ranks as medium-sized in terms of frequency. The chain is built from TRBV29-1 and TRBJ2-7; the TCRdb D gene call, TRBD1, has no DNA to confirm it. CDR1 is SQVTM and CDR2 is ANQGSEA in the germline V gene. This CDR3 has 15 residues. CDR3 protein: CSVEVRGEDWDEQYF.

V is TRBV6-6 and J is TRBJ2-3. The CDR3 is made up of 14 amino acids. Germline V gene lookup returns CDR1 MNHNY and CDR2 SVGAGI (reference sequence). CDR3 sequence: CASSYTMGTDTQYF.

This clonotype is identified as medium-sized (0.01 to 0.1%) from frequency. The rearrangement uses TRBV29-1 and TRBJ2-7. Germline assignment: CDR1 SQVTM and CDR2 ANQGSEA. The CDR3 contains 11 residues. CDR3 protein: CSVGSIYEQYF.

The gene calls are TRBV4-1 and TRBJ2-7; lacking DNA, the TRBD1 call made by TCRdb goes unchecked. The germline V gene encodes CDR1 MGHRA and CDR2 YSYEKL. This CDR3 has 14 residues. The CDR3 sequence is CASSQPNRAYEQYF.

This clonotype is labeled medium-sized (0.01 to 0.1%) based on frequency. The chain recombines TRBV27 with TRBJ2-1; the TRBD1 assignment by TCRdb is unverifiable without DNA. The CDR3 has 17 amino acids. Germline V gene lookup returns CDR1 MNHEY and CDR2 SMNVEV (reference sequence). The CDR3 is CASSLSPGTVSYNEQFF.

This clonotype is labeled medium-sized based on frequency. The J gene is TRBJ2-7, the V gene TRBV25-1; lacking DNA, the TRBD1 call made by TCRdb goes unchecked. The CDR3 totals 11 residues. Looked up from germline, CDR1 is MGHDK and CDR2 is SYGVNS. CDR3 loop: CASMGVGEQYF.

The chain has TRBV25-1 and TRBJ2-5. The germline gives CDR1 MGHDK, CDR2 SYGVNS. The CDR3 runs 14 residues. The CDR3 spells CASSEFGEAETQYF.

The chain combines TRBV6-1 with TRBJ1-4. Germline V gene sequence: CDR1 MNHNS, CDR2 SASEGT. The CDR3 sequence is 16 residues long. The CDR3 here is CASSEAARATNEKLFF.

This clonotype is medium-sized by frequency. The chain has TRBV6-6 and TRBJ2-3; TCRdb's assignment of TRBD2 cannot be checked, as there is no DNA. CDR1 is MNHNY and CDR2 is SVGAGI in the germline V gene (reference sequence). The CDR3 has 16 residues. CDR3 in amino acids: CASSYGGLAGGDTQYF.

This clonotype is classed as medium-sized by frequency. The rearrangement links TRBV29-1 to TRBJ2-7; the TCRdb D gene call, TRBD1, has no DNA to confirm it. Looked up from germline, CDR1 is SQVTM and CDR2 is ANQGSEA. The CDR3 runs to 13 residues. This chain's CDR3 is CSVDGTGAYEQYF.

The chain links TRBV20-1 to TRBJ1-5; TCRdb indicates TRBD1, and absent DNA this call remains unverified. This CDR3 is 15 amino acids long. Germline CDR1 reads DFQATT; CDR2 reads SNEGSKA (reference sequence). The CDR3 loop is CSARDNDRAGQPQHF.

V gene TRBV7-9 combines with J gene TRBJ2-3. In germline, CDR1 is SEHNR, CDR2 FQNEAQ (reference sequence). The CDR3 runs to 15 residues. The chain's CDR3 is CASSFGTASTDTQYF.

This chain links TRBV11-2 with TRBJ2-1; TCRdb gives TRBD2 as the D gene, but with no DNA this cannot be confirmed. The germline CDR1 and CDR2 sequences are SGHAT and FQNNGV. The CDR3 covers 14 residues. The CDR3 loop is CASSGLAGENEQFF. The entire variable domain, with the rest obtained from reference TRBV11-2 and TRBJ2-1, is as follows: EAGVAQSPRYKIIEKRQSVAFWCNPISGHATLYWYQQILGQGPKLLIQFQNNGVVDDSQLPKDRFSAERLKGVDSTLKIQPAKLEDSAVYLCASSGLAGENEQFFGPGTRLTVL.

V gene TRBV11-2 combines with J gene TRBJ2-3; the TCRdb D gene call, TRBD2, has no DNA to confirm it. The CDR3 covers 16 residues. Germline V lookup: CDR1 SGHAT, CDR2 FQNNGV. CDR3 residues: CASSGPGLLTADTQYF.

Measured by frequency, this clonotype is medium-sized. J is TRBJ2-1 and V is TRBV29-1; TCRdb calls TRBD1, which cannot be checked without DNA. The CDR3 consists of 15 residues. Per the germline V gene, CDR1 is SQVTM and CDR2 is ANQGSEA. CDR3: CSVESPGPLYNEQFF.

The chain carries TRBV7-6 and TRBJ2-7; without DNA, the TCRdb call of TRBD2 cannot be checked. The CDR3 totals 16 residues. Germline values: CDR1 SGHVS, CDR2 FNYEAQ. The CDR3 protein is CASSSHFGTSDYEQYF.

This clonotype is called medium-sized based on its frequency. CDR3 residues: CASSYGLAGNNEQFF. The V and J genes are TRBV6-5 and TRBJ2-1; the TCRdb D gene call, TRBD2, has no DNA to confirm it. The CDR3 covers 15 residues. Germline assignment: CDR1 MNHEY and CDR2 SVGAGI.

This clonotype is medium-sized by frequency. The J gene is TRBJ2-7, the V gene TRBV5-1; no DNA is available, so the TRBD2 call from TCRdb remains unchecked. CDR1 is SGHRS, CDR2 YFSETQ, per germline. The CDR3 has 14 residues. CDR3 sequence: CASSLGQGVYEQYF. Full variable domain (rest looked up from reference TRBV5-1 and TRBJ2-7): KAGVTQTPRYLIKTRGQQVTLSCSPISGHRSVSWYQQTPGQGLQFLFEYFSETQRNKGNFPGRFSGRQFSNSRSEMNVSTLELGDSALYLCASSLGQGVYEQYFGPGTRLTVT.

This clonotype shows up as medium-sized (0.01 to 0.1%) by frequency. The chain has TRBV29-1 and TRBJ2-1. CDR1 and CDR2 (germline): SQVTM, ANQGSEA. The CDR3 runs to 12 residues. CDR3 region: CSVDEGSNEQFF.